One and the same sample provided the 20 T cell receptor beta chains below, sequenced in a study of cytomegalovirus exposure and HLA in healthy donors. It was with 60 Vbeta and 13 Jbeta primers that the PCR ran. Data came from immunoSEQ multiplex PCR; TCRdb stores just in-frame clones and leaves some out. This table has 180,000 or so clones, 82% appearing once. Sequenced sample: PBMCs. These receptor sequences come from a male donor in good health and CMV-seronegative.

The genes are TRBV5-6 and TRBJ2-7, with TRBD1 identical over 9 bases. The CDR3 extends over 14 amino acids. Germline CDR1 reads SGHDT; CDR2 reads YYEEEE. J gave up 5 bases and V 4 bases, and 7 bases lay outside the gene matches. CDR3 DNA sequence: TGTGCCAGCAGCACCTGGACAGGGGTCAACGAGCAGTACTTC. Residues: CASSTWTGVNEQYF.

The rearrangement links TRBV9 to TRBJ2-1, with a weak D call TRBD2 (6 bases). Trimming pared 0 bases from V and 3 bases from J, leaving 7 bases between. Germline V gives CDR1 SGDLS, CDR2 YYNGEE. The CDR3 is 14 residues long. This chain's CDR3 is CASSVAGVYNEQFF. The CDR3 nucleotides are TGTGCCAGCAGCGTAGCGGGAGTCTACAATGAGCAGTTCTTC.

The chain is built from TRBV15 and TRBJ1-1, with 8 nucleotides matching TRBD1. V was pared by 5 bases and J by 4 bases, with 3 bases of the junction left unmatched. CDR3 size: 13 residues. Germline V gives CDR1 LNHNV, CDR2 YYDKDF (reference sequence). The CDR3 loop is CATSLTGATEAFF. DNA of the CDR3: TGTGCCACCAGCCTGACAGGGGCCACTGAAGCTTTCTTT.

The CDR3 DNA follows: TGTGCCAGCAGCCCGGCGGGGGCGCGGGAGGGGAATGAGCAGTTCTTC. Its protein product is CASSPAGAREGNEQFF. The chain combines TRBV7-9 with TRBJ2-1; 9 bases align to TRBD2. From germline, CDR1 is SEHNR and CDR2 FQNEAQ (reference sequence). V dropped 5 bases and J dropped 7; count of bases not matched to a gene: 12. The CDR3 is 16 amino acids. Variable domain in full (rest from reference TRBV7-9 and TRBJ2-1): DTGVSQNPRHKITKRGQNVTFRCDPISEHNRLYWYRQTLGQGPEFLTYFQNEAQLEKSRLLSDRFSAERPKGSFSTLEIQRTEQGDSAMYLCASSPAGAREGNEQFFGPGTRLTVL.

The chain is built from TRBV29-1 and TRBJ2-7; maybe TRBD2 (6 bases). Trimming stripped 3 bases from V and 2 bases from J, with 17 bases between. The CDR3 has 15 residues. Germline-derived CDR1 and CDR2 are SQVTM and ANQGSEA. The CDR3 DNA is TGCAGCGTTGACGACCCCATGGCGGGGACCTACGAGCAGTACTTC. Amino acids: CSVDDPMAGTYEQYF.

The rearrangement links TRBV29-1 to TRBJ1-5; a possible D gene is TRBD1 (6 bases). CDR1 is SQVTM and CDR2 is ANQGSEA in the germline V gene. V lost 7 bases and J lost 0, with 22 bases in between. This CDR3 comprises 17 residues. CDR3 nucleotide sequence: TGCAGCGCACAGCTGGGGGCACCAGGGGTTAGCAATCAGCCCCAGCATTTT. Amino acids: CSAQLGAPGVSNQPQHF. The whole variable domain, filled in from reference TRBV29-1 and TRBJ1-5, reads SAVISQKPSRDICQRGTSLTIQCQVDSQVTMMFWYRQQPGQSLTLIATANQGSEATYESGFVIDKFPISRPNLTFSTLTVSNMSPEDSSIYLCSAQLGAPGVSNQPQHFGDGTRLSIL.

This chain's CDR3 is CASSQSGTGLGGYTF. CDR3 DNA: TGTGCCAGCAGCCAAAGCGGGACCGGACTAGGCGGCTACACCTTC. The J gene is TRBJ1-2, the V gene TRBV7-6; tentatively, D is TRBD1 (5 bases). The CDR3 runs 15 residues. Germline lookup yields CDR1 SGHVS and CDR2 FNYEAQ. With 5 bases removed from V and 8 bases from J, the gap between germline ends came to 21 bases. The full variable domain, rest sourced from reference TRBV7-6 and TRBJ1-2, is GAGVSQSPRYKVTKRGQDVALRCDPISGHVSLYWYRQALGQGPEFLTYFNYEAQQDKSGLPNDRFSAERPEGSISTLTIQRTEQRDSAMYRCASSQSGTGLGGYTFGSGTRLTVV.

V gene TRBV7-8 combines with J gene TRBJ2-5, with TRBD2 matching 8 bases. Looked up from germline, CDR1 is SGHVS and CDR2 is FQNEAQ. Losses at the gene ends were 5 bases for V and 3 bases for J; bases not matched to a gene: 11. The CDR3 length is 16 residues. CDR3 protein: CASSAGGAEFKETQYF. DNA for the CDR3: TGTGCCAGCAGCGCCGGGGGGGCAGAATTTAAAGAGACCCAGTACTTC.

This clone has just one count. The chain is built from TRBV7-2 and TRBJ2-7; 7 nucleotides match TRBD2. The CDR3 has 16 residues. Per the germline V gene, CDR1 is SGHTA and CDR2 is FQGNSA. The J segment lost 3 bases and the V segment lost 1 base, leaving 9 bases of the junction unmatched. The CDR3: CASSLGGVPSGYEQYF. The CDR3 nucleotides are TGTGCCAGCAGCTTAGGAGGCGTTCCTAGCGGCTACGAGCAGTACTTC.

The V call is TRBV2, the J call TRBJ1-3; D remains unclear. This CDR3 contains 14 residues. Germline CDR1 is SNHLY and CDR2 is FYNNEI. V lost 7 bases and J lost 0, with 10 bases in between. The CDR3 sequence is CASNYYTSGNTIYF. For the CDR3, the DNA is TGTGCCAGCAATTACTATACCTCTGGAAACACCATATATTTT.

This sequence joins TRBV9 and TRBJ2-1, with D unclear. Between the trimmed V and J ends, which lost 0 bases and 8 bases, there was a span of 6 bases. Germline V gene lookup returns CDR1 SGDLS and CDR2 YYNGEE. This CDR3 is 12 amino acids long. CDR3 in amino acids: CASSVDYYEQFF. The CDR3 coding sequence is TGTGCCAGCAGCGTAGATTACTATGAGCAGTTCTTC.

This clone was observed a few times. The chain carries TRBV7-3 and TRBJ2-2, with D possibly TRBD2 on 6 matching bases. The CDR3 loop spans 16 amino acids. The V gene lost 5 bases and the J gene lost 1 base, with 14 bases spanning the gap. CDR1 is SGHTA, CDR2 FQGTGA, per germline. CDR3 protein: CASSPSTRRNTGELFF. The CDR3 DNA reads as TGTGCCAGCAGCCCCTCGACTAGGAGGAACACCGGGGAGCTGTTTTTT.

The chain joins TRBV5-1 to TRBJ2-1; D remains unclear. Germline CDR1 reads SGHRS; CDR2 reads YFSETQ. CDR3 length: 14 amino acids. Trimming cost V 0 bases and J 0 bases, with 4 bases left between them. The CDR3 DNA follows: TGCGCCAGCAGCTTGGGGAGCTCCTACAATGAGCAGTTCTTC. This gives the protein CASSLGSSYNEQFF.

The CDR3 sequence: CASSQFTGVETQYF. CDR3 nucleotide sequence: TGCGCCAGCAGCCAATTTACAGGGGTGGAGACCCAGTACTTC. The V and J genes are TRBV4-3 and TRBJ2-5; 7 bases map to TRBD1. Per the germline V gene, CDR1 is LGHNA and CDR2 is YSLEER. The V segment lost 2 bases and the J segment 5 bases; nucleotides outside the gene matches: 5. This CDR3 is built from 14 residues.

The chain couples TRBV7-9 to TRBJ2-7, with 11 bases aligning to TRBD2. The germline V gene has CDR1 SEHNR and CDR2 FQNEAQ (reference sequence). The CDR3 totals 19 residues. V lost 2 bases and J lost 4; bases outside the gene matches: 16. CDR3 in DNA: TGTGCCAGCAGCTTAAAGCAGTTAGCGGGAGGGCTCCCGTTTTACGAGCAGTACTTC. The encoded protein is CASSLKQLAGGLPFYEQYF.

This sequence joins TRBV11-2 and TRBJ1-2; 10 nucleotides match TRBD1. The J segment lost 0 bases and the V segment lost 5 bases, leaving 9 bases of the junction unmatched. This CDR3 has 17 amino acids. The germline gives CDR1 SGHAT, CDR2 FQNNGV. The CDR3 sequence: CASSPRSGTGANYGYTF. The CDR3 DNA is TGTGCCAGCAGCCCTAGGTCCGGGACAGGGGCTAACTATGGCTACACCTTC.

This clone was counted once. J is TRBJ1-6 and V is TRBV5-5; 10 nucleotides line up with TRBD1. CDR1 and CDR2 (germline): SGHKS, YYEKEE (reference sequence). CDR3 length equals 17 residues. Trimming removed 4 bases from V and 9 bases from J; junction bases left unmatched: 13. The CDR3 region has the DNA TGTGCCAGCAGCGTTGCCAGCACCGGGACAGGGGCTTCACCCCTCCACTTT. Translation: CASSVASTGTGASPLHF. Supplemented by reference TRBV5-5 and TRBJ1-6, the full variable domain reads DAGVTQSPTHLIKTRGQQVTLRCSPISGHKSVSWYQQVLGQGPQFIFQYYEKEERGRGNFPDRFSARQFPNYSSELNVNALLLGDSALYLCASSVASTGTGASPLHFGNGTRLTVT.

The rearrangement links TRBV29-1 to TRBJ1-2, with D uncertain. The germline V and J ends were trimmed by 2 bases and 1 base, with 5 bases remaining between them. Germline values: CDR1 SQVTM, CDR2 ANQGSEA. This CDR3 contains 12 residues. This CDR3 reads CSVEFYNYGYTF. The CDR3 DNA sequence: TGCAGCGTTGAATTTTATAACTATGGCTACACCTTC.

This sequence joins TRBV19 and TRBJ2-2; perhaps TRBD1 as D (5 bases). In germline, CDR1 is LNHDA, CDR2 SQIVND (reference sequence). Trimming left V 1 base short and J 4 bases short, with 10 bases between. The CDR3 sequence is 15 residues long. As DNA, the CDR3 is TGTGCCAGTAGTATAGGGGCAGGGCGCACCGGGGAGCTGTTTTTT. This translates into CASSIGAGRTGELFF.

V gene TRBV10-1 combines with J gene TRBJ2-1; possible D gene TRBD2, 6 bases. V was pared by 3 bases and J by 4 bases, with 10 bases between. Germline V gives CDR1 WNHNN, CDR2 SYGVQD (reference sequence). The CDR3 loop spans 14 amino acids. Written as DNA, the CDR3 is TGCGCCAGCAGTGATGGCGGGGTATACAATGAGCAGTTCTTC. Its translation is CASSDGGVYNEQFF.